The 27 T cell receptor beta chains reported below all come from one sample, sequenced in a study of cytomegalovirus exposure and HLA in healthy donors. Vbeta (60) and Jbeta (13) primers were used in the PCR. The protocol was immunoSEQ multiplex PCR, while the TCRdb copy is restricted to in-frame clones and leaves out a portion. The data show 200,000 or so clones, approximately 80% seen once. Sample: PBMCs. The receptors come from a man between 50 and 59 years old in good health and CMV-seronegative.

The V and J genes are TRBV5-1 and TRBJ2-5; 9 nucleotides match TRBD1. The CDR3 length is 15 residues. CDR1 is SGHRS, CDR2 YFSETQ, per germline. Germline trimming cut 5 bases from V and 5 bases from J; bases unmatched to any gene: 10. CDR3 in DNA: TGCGCCAGCAGTACTACAGGGGGCGCGTGGGAGACCCAGTACTTC. This translates into CASSTTGGAWETQYF.

V gene TRBV12-5 combines with J gene TRBJ1-5; 10 bases fit TRBD1. J was trimmed by 5 bases and V by 7 bases; bases with no gene match: 5. This CDR3 is built from 14 residues. CDR1 and CDR2 (germline): LGHNT, FRNRAP. CDR3 DNA sequence: TGTGCTAGTGCTCCCGGGACAGGGGATCAGCCCCAGCATTTT. It codes for CASAPGTGDQPQHF.

The genes are TRBV19 and TRBJ2-3; the match to TRBD2 covers 9 bases. Germline V lookup: CDR1 LNHDA, CDR2 SQIVND (reference sequence). With 5 bases clipped from V and 3 bases from J, the junction kept 15 bases outside the gene matches. The length of the CDR3 is 18 residues. The CDR3 here is CASSPWGERGLATDTQYF. The CDR3, as DNA: TGTGCCAGTAGTCCGTGGGGGGAAAGGGGACTAGCAACAGATACGCAGTATTTT.

This clone was seen only once. The chain is built from TRBV7-3 and TRBJ2-6; 9 bases are shared with TRBD2. This CDR3 has 15 amino acids. V lost 5 bases to trimming and J lost 2 bases; unmatched junction nucleotides: 1. Germline V gene data show CDR1 as SGHTA and CDR2 as FQGTGA. This CDR3 is CASSAGGAGANVLTF. The CDR3 DNA reads TGTGCCAGCAGCGCGGGGGGGGCTGGGGCCAACGTCCTGACTTTC.

This clone was observed a handful of times. V and J are TRBV19 and TRBJ2-1; TRBD2 matches at 13 bases. The CDR3 runs 16 residues. The ends lost 5 bases at V and 8 bases at J; junction bases unmatched: 9. Germline assignment: CDR1 LNHDA and CDR2 SQIVND (reference sequence). The CDR3 sequence is CASSPSWTSGSYEQFF. Written as DNA, the CDR3 is TGTGCCAGTAGTCCCTCCTGGACTAGCGGGAGCTATGAGCAGTTCTTC.

Only a few counts were recorded for this clone. The CDR3 sequence: CASSPYNPSTGGDYGYTF. The CDR3 DNA sequence: TGTGCCAGCAGTCCTTATAACCCCTCGACAGGGGGGGACTATGGCTACACCTTC. The J gene is TRBJ1-2, the V gene TRBV27; 9 bases are a match to TRBD1. The J segment lost 3 bases and the V segment lost 5 bases, leaving 16 bases of the junction unmatched. The CDR3 contains 18 residues. Germline V gene sequence: CDR1 MNHEY, CDR2 SMNVEV (reference sequence).

The chain combines TRBV6-1 with TRBJ2-4; 7 bases line up with TRBD2. CDR1 is MNHNS and CDR2 is SASEGT in the germline V gene. V shed 4 bases, J shed 7 bases, and the junction held 10 bases outside the gene matches. The CDR3 has 15 residues. CDR3 in DNA: TGTGCCAGCAGTGTAGGCGGGAGAATGGGTAACATTCAGTACTTC. This translates into CASSVGGRMGNIQYF.

The V call is TRBV21-1, the J call TRBJ2-5; the table's TRBD1 call for D was not verified on the DNA. TRBV21-1 is a recognized pseudogene. CDR3 size: 14 residues. The CDR3 DNA sequence: TGTGCCAGCAGCAGAGGACAGGGTCAGGAGACCCAGTACTTC. Encoded protein: CASSRGQGQETQYF.

This rearrangement joins TRBV18 to TRBJ2-5; tentatively, D is TRBD2 (6 bases). The closer fit of TRBJ2-7 to the DNA end suggests the J call may be wrong. Germline lookup yields CDR1 KGHSH and CDR2 LQKENI. The CDR3 is made up of 14 amino acids. CDR3 in DNA: TGTGCCAGCTCACATAGCGGCAGCTCCTACGAGCAGTACTTC. This translates into CASSHSGSSYEQYF.

This chain links TRBV9 with TRBJ2-3; possibly TRBD2 for D (6 bases). The CDR3 is made up of 16 amino acids. Deletions cut 2 bases from V and 0 bases from J, with 13 bases between. In germline, CDR1 is SGDLS, CDR2 YYNGEE. The CDR3 here is CASSVGDSPSTDTQYF. The CDR3 DNA is TGTGCCAGCAGCGTGGGGGACTCCCCTAGCACAGATACGCAGTATTTT.

The rearrangement uses TRBV7-3 and TRBJ2-7; the D gene is possibly TRBD1 (5 bases). Trimming pared 5 bases from V and 3 bases from J, leaving 11 bases between. The CDR3 loop spans 13 amino acids. In germline, CDR1 is SGHTA, CDR2 FQGTGA. The CDR3 reads CASSPDTYYEQYF. CDR3 coding DNA: TGTGCCAGCAGCCCGGACACCTACTACGAGCAGTACTTC.

The DNA for the CDR3 is TGTGCCAGCAGCTTCACTAGCGGGGTTAACAATGAGCAGTTCTTC. Protein: CASSFTSGVNNEQFF. The chain carries TRBV11-2 and TRBJ2-1, with 10 bases aligning to TRBD2. Germline loops: CDR1 SGHAT, CDR2 FQNNGV. CDR3 length: 15 amino acids. The V segment lost 3 bases and the J segment 5 bases; nucleotides outside the gene matches: 4.

This clone was counted only a few times. The V call is TRBV28, the J call TRBJ1-1, with 7 positions matching TRBD1. The V gene's germline CDR1 is MDHEN and CDR2 SYDVKM. This CDR3 is 20 amino acids long. J gave up 0 bases and V 1 base, and 17 bases lay outside the gene matches. CDR3 nucleotides: TGTGCCAGCAGTTTATCCCAGGGGGATCGGGTCAAAGGAGTGAACACTGAAGCTTTCTTT. This codes for CASSLSQGDRVKGVNTEAFF.

The CDR3, as DNA: TGTGCCAGCAGCTTTAGCGCCACGGATACGCAGTATTTT. Translation gives CASSFSATDTQYF. This rearrangement joins TRBV5-6 to TRBJ2-3, with D possibly being TRBD2 (5 bases). Germline-derived CDR1 and CDR2 are SGHDT and YYEEEE. V gave up 2 bases and J gave up 6 bases, with 10 bases separating them. The CDR3 has 13 residues. The full variable domain, completed using reference TRBV5-6 and TRBJ2-3, is DAGVTQSPTHLIKTRGQQVTLRCSPKSGHDTVSWYQQALGQGPQFIFQYYEEEERQRGNFPDRFSGHQFPNYSSELNVNALLLGDSALYLCASSFSATDTQYFGPGTRLTVL.

V usage is TRBV5-1 and J usage is TRBJ2-5, with 8 bases matching TRBD1. The CDR3 sequence is 15 residues long. Germline assignment: CDR1 SGHRS and CDR2 YFSETQ. J was trimmed by 4 bases and V by 0 bases; bases with no gene match: 5. The CDR3 protein is CASSLADREAETQYF. Here the CDR3 DNA reads TGCGCCAGCAGCTTGGCGGACAGGGAGGCAGAGACCCAGTACTTC.

The chain employs TRBV9 and TRBJ1-1; tentative D call: TRBD1 (5 bases). The germline CDR1 and CDR2 sequences are SGDLS and YYNGEE. This CDR3 comprises 15 residues. Trimming left V 3 bases short and J 4 bases short, with 16 bases between. The CDR3 here is CASSADDSIPTEAFF. CDR3 in DNA: TGTGCCAGCAGCGCCGACGACAGTATACCCACTGAAGCTTTCTTT.

The chain combines TRBV5-1 with TRBJ1-1, with TRBD1 identical over 9 bases. This CDR3 is built from 15 residues. Germline V CDR1 and CDR2: SGHRS, YFSETQ. The V and J ends lost 4 bases and 5 bases, in that order; junction bases with no gene match: 9. The chain's CDR3 is CASSMTGTGSTEAFF. For the CDR3, the DNA is TGCGCCAGCAGCATGACCGGGACAGGGAGTACTGAAGCTTTCTTT.

This sequence joins TRBV5-4 and TRBJ2-5; 13 bases map to TRBD2. V lost 3 bases, J lost 9 bases, and 14 bases stayed unmatched. CDR3 size: 17 residues. Germline lookup yields CDR1 SGHNT and CDR2 YYREEE (reference sequence). The DNA for the CDR3 is TGTGCCAGCAGCTCGAAGAAACGACTAGCGGGGGGTATGGCCCAGTACTTC. Translating it yields CASSSKKRLAGGMAQYF.

This clone was observed a few times. CDR3 residues: CASSQVPSRNEAFF. CDR3 bases: TGCGCCAGCAGCCAAGTTCCGTCTAGGAATGAAGCTTTCTTT. The J gene is TRBJ1-1, the V gene TRBV4-1; D remains unclear. This CDR3 comprises 14 residues. The V end lost 1 base, the J end lost 7 bases, and 13 bases lay between the germline ends. Germline V gene data show CDR1 as MGHRA and CDR2 as YSYEKL.

About this clone: The same CDR3 arises from other DNA sequences in this sample as well. This CDR3 reads CASSYGQGLYEQYF. DNA of the CDR3: TGTGCCAGCAGTTACGGGCAGGGGCTCTACGAGCAGTACTTC. The V gene is TRBV6-5, the J gene TRBJ2-7, with D perhaps matching TRBD1 (6 bases). The CDR3 runs 14 residues. With 2 bases removed from V and 3 bases from J, the gap between germline ends came to 11 bases. The germline CDR1 and CDR2 sequences are MNHEY and SVGAGI.

This rearrangement joins TRBV5-1 to TRBJ1-2, with a tentative D call TRBD1 (5 bases). This CDR3 is built from 15 residues. The V end lost 0 bases, the J end lost 4 bases, and 13 bases lay between the germline ends. CDR1 SGHRS and CDR2 YFSETQ come from the germline V gene. CDR3 region: CASSLAFQGSYGYTF. As DNA, the CDR3 is TGCGCCAGCAGCTTGGCCTTCCAGGGAAGCTATGGCTACACCTTC.

This clone was seen once. The chain is built from TRBV29-1 and TRBJ2-6; 12 nucleotides line up with TRBD2. The CDR3 contains 16 residues. V lost 7 bases, J lost 4 bases, and 8 bases stayed unmatched. Germline V gives CDR1 SQVTM, CDR2 ANQGSEA. The CDR3 DNA is TGCAGCGCCGGACTAGCGGGACCATCAGGGGCCAACGTCCTGACTTTC. This gives the protein CSAGLAGPSGANVLTF.

The genes are TRBV18 and TRBJ1-4, with D hard to call. In germline, CDR1 is KGHSH, CDR2 LQKENI. The CDR3 extends over 14 amino acids. Trimming left V 4 bases short and J 0 bases short, with 6 bases between. In DNA, the CDR3 is TGTGCCAGCTCACTCATTGCAACTAATGAAAAACTGTTTTTT. Its translation: CASSLIATNEKLFF. Combining the CDR3 with reference TRBV18 and TRBJ1-4 gives the whole variable domain NAGVMQNPRHLVRRRGQEARLRCSPMKGHSHVYWYRQLPEEGLKFMVYLQKENIIDESGMPKERFSAEFPKEGPSILRIQQVVRGDSAAYFCASSLIATNEKLFFGSGTQLSVL.

The V call is TRBV2, the J call TRBJ2-5; D gene ambiguous. Per germline, CDR1 SNHLY and CDR2 FYNNEI. V shed 3 bases and J shed 2 bases, with 10 bases lying between them. CDR3 length: 14 residues. CDR3 nucleotide sequence: TGTGCCAGCAGTGACCTCGTCCGGCAAGAGACCCAGTACTTC. It yields the protein CASSDLVRQETQYF.

J is TRBJ2-7 and V is TRBV10-2; TRBD2 matches at 11 bases. CDR3 length: 16 residues. The V segment lost 2 bases and the J segment 0 bases; nucleotides outside the gene matches: 3. From germline, CDR1 is WSHSY and CDR2 SAAADI. CDR3 loop: CASSEGTSGFSYEQYF. CDR3 nucleotide sequence: TGCGCCAGCAGTGAGGGGACTAGCGGTTTCTCCTACGAGCAGTACTTC.

J is TRBJ2-7 and V is TRBV5-1; the match to TRBD1 covers 9 bases. The germline V gene has CDR1 SGHRS and CDR2 YFSETQ. This CDR3 contains 17 residues. Trimming took 0 bases from V and 3 from J; bases not matched to a gene: 10. This CDR3 reads CASSLAGQGRVDYEQYF. The CDR3, as DNA: TGCGCCAGCAGCTTGGCGGGACAGGGCCGGGTGGACTACGAGCAGTACTTC.

The chain joins TRBV7-8 to TRBJ1-5; unclear D gene. CDR3 length equals 14 residues. The germline gives CDR1 SGHVS, CDR2 FQNEAQ. Trimming shortened V by 5 bases and J by 1 base, and 9 bases separated the two germline ends. DNA of the CDR3: TGTGCCAGCAGCCAAGGACTGAGCAATCAGCCCCAGCATTTT. Its translation is CASSQGLSNQPQHF.